Sequencing of this T cell receptor beta chain was carried out in a study of cytomegalovirus exposure and HLA in healthy donors. Study-level results: In an earlier analysis, in some 540 donors, most V segments appeared productive either ~87% or ~30% of the time. For most subjects, TCR beta sequences were reported to predict HLA-A and HLA-B alleles with accuracy.

PCR involved 60 Vbeta and 13 Jbeta primers. Some clones are missing from TCRdb's copy, which holds only in-frame ones; the method was immunoSEQ multiplex PCR. This sample's clone table lists 130,000 to 150,000 clones. As regards this clone: The antigen is undetermined.

The sequence was collected from a man aged 35-49 years in good health and CMV-seronegative. Source material: PBMCs.

The CDR3 DNA reads TGCGCCAGCAGCTCGGGGCGGGGGCTGGTCTACTACGAGCAGTACTTC. Its protein is CASSSGRGLVYYEQYF. This chain links TRBV4-1 with TRBJ2-7, with D perhaps TRBD2 (7 bases). This CDR3 region has 16 residues. Between the trimmed V and J ends, which lost 5 bases and 3 bases, there was a span of 20 bases. The V gene's germline CDR1 is MGHRA and CDR2 YSYEKL.